The 10 T cell receptor beta chains below all came from one sample that was sequenced in a study of blood T cell repertoires in COVID-19. TCRdb's table, derived via immunoSEQ multiplex PCR, lists solely in-frame clones and lacks some. The repertoire consists of some 100,000 clones, with around 92% occurring once and the leading ten covering about 5.9%. The sample consisted of peripheral blood. All receptors derive from a woman aged 55 to 70 with active COVID-19.

The chain uses TRBV4-3 and TRBJ2-2; perhaps TRBD1 as D (5 bases). V lost 1 base and J 0 bases, leaving 12 bases between the germline ends. CDR3 size: 17 residues. The germline V gene has CDR1 LGHNA and CDR2 YSLEER. The CDR3 region is CASSQAPKGSNTGELFF. The CDR3 nucleotides are TGCGCCAGCAGCCAAGCCCCTAAGGGGTCGAACACCGGGGAGCTGTTTTTT.

The chain links TRBV6-5 to TRBJ2-1; 8 nucleotides agree with TRBD2. The J segment lost 7 bases and the V segment lost 2 bases, leaving 7 bases of the junction unmatched. The CDR3 runs to 15 residues. From germline, CDR1 is MNHEY and CDR2 SVGAGI. The CDR3 here is CASSYGGGYVNEQFF. In DNA form, the CDR3 reads TGTGCCAGCAGTTACGGCGGGGGGTATGTAAATGAGCAGTTCTTC.

The chain carries TRBV21-1 and TRBJ2-1; the table names TRBD2, a call not compared with the DNA. TRBV21-1 is designated a pseudogene. The CDR3 loop spans 11 amino acids. Written as DNA, the CDR3 is TGTGCCAGCAGCACGAGTGTTGAGCAGTTCTTC. It codes for CASSTSVEQFF.

The V and J genes are TRBV15 and TRBJ2-3; TRBD2 matches 8 bases. Germline CDR1 LNHNV, CDR2 YYDKDF (reference sequence). J gave up 0 bases and V 4 bases, and 6 bases lay outside the gene matches. This CDR3 spans 16 amino acids. The CDR3 loop is CATSKGTSRSTDTQYF. In nucleotides, the CDR3 is TGTGCCACCAGCAAAGGGACTAGTAGGAGCACAGATACGCAGTATTTT.

The chain joins TRBV6-2 or TRBV6-3 to TRBJ1-1; 7 nucleotides align to TRBD1. The CDR3 is 15 residues long. Germline V gives CDR1 MNHEY, CDR2 SVGEGT. V dropped 5 bases and J dropped 8; count of bases not matched to a gene: 14. The CDR3 bases are TGTGCCAGCAGTAACCTAATAACGCAGACAGGGGAAGCTTTCTTT. Protein: CASSNLITQTGEAFF.

The chain joins TRBV7-2 to TRBJ2-6; TRBD1 is a possible D gene (5 bases). The CDR3 is made up of 13 amino acids. Per the germline V gene, CDR1 is SGHTA and CDR2 is FQGNSA. V was pared by 8 bases and J by 0 bases, with 5 bases between. The CDR3 here is CASGHSGANVLTF. The CDR3 DNA follows: TGTGCCAGCGGACACTCTGGGGCCAACGTCCTGACTTTC.

This clone is a singleton in its sample. The chain links TRBV18 to TRBJ1-5; no clear D. V dropped 3 bases and J dropped 6 bases, with 12 bases sitting between them. The CDR3 is made up of 14 amino acids. Germline lookup yields CDR1 KGHSH and CDR2 LQKENI. CDR3 loop: CASSPAGEGQPQHF. The CDR3 DNA reads TGTGCCAGCTCACCGGCGGGCGAGGGTCAGCCCCAGCATTTT.

With respect to this clone: A read error may produce the germline difference seen at one junction end. The chain recombines TRBV2 with TRBJ2-7; 7 bases map to TRBD1. The CDR3 runs to 13 residues. Germline values: CDR1 SNHLY, CDR2 FYNNEI. CDR3 sequence (DNA): TGTGCCAGCACTCCGGGACAGTTCTACGGGCAGTACTTC. Its protein product is CASTPGQFYGQYF.

The CDR3 DNA follows: TGTGCCAGCAGCTTTCGCGTCACATTAGACAGTCTCTCTGGAAACACCATATATTTT. It translates to CASSFRVTLDSLSGNTIYF. The chain uses TRBV5-5 and TRBJ1-3; possibly TRBD1 for D (5 bases). Looked up from germline, CDR1 is SGHKS and CDR2 is YYEKEE (reference sequence). The V end lost 2 bases, the J end lost 0 bases, and 21 bases lay between the germline ends. The CDR3 runs to 19 residues.

V is TRBV29-1 and J is TRBJ1-2; TRBD1 aligns across 9 bases. The germline gives CDR1 SQVTM, CDR2 ANQGSEA. The CDR3 contains 15 residues. With V trimmed by 7 bases and J by 8 bases, 17 bases remained unmatched. The CDR3 nucleotides are TGCAGCGCCCAGCGGGTACAGGGGGCAATGGGAGGCTACACCTTC. It specifies CSAQRVQGAMGGYTF. Combining the CDR3 with reference TRBV29-1 and TRBJ1-2 gives the whole variable domain SAVISQKPSRDICQRGTSLTIQCQVDSQVTMMFWYRQQPGQSLTLIATANQGSEATYESGFVIDKFPISRPNLTFSTLTVSNMSPEDSSIYLCSAQRVQGAMGGYTFGSGTRLTVV.